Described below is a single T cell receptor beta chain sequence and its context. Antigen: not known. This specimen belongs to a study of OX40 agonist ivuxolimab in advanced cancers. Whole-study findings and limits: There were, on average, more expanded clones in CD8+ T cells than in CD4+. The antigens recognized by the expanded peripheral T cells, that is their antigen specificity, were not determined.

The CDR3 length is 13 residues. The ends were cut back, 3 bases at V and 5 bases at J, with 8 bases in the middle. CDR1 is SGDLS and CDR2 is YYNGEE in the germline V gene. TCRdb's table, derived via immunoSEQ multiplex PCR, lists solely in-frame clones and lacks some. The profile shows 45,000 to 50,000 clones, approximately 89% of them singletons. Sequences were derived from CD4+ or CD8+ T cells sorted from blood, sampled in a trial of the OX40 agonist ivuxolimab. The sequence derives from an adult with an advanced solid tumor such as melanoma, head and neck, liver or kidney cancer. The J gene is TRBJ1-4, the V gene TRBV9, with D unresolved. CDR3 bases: TGTGCCAGCAGCGAGGGCCTCAATGAAAAACTGTTTTTT. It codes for CASSEGLNEKLFF.